This T cell receptor beta chain was captured in a study of blood T cell dynamics during melanoma immunotherapy. Only in-frame clones appear in the TCRdb table, and some are missing; sequencing was by immunoSEQ multiplex PCR. In the table there are 1,400 or so clones, approximately 68% of which are singletons. Time point described: pre-treatment baseline. Trimming cost V 3 bases and J 4 bases; bases outside gene matches: 2. CDR3 length: 15 residues. Germline V gene data show CDR1 as MGHDK and CDR2 as SYGVNS. The TCR comes from a human donor with melanoma. The gene calls are TRBV25-1 and TRBJ2-1; 11 bases align to TRBD2. The sample in question was central memory CD8+ T cells from blood, obtained from a patient treated with checkpoint blockade. The CDR3 sequence is CASSDGTSGYNEQFF. In nucleotides, the CDR3 is TGTGCCAGCAGTGATGGGACTAGCGGATACAATGAGCAGTTCTTC.